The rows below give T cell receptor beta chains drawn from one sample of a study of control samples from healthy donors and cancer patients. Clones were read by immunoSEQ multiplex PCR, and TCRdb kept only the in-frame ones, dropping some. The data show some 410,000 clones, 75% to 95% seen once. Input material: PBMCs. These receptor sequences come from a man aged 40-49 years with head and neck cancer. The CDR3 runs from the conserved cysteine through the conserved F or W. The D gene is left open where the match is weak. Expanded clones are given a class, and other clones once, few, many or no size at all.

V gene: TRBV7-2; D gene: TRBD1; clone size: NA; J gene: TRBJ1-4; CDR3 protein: CASSRAPDRGYEKLFF; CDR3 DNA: TGTGCCAGCAGCCGCGCCCCAGACAGGGGTTATGAAAAACTGTTTTTT
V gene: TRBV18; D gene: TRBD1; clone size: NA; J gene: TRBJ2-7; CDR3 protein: CASSPQGAYEQYF; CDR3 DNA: TGTGCCAGCTCACCGCAGGGGGCCTACGAGCAGTACTTC
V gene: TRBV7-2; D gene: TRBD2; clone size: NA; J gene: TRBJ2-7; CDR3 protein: CASSLVTSGSYEQYF; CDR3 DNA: TGTGCCAGCAGCTTAGTAACTAGCGGATCCTACGAGCAGTACTTC
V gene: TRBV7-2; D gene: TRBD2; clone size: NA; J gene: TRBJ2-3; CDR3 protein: CASSMSLAGPRDTQYF; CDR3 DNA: TGTGCCAGCAGCATGTCTCTAGCGGGGCCTCGGGATACGCAGTATTTT
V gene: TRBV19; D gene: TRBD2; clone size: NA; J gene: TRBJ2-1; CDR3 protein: CASSIAAKPGLAGDREGRNEQFF; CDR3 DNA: TGTGCCAGTAGTATAGCCGCTAAACCAGGACTAGCGGGAGATCGGGAAGGTCGGAATGAGCAGTTCTTC
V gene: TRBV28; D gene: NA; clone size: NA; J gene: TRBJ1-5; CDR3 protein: CASSSGRWNSNQPQHF; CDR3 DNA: TGTGCCAGCAGTTCCGGACGATGGAATAGCAATCAGCCCCAGCATTTT
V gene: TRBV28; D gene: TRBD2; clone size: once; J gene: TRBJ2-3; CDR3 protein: CASSLLAGGITDTQYF; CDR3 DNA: TGTGCCAGCAGTTTACTAGCGGGGGGCATCACAGATACGCAGTATTTT
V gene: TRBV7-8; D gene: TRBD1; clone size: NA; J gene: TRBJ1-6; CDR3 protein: CASSLAGTGTSPLHF; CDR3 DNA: TGTGCCAGCAGCTTAGCCGGGACAGGTACTTCACCCCTCCACTTT
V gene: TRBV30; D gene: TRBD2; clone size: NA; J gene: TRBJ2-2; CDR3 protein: CAWRGTSGRENTGELFF; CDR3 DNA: TGTGCCTGGAGGGGGACTAGCGGGAGGGAGAACACCGGGGAGCTGTTTTTT
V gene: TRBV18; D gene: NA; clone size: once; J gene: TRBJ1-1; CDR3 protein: CASSPYQQGGEAFF; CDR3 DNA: TGTGCCAGCTCACCGTATCAACAGGGAGGGGAAGCTTTCTTT
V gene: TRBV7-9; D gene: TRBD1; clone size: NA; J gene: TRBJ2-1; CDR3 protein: CASSPRIGDRAHEQFF; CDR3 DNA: TGTGCCAGCAGCCCCCGGATTGGGGACAGGGCCCATGAGCAGTTCTTC
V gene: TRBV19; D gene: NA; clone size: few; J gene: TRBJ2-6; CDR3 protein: CASSTFGTDVTGANVLTF; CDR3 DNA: TGTGCCAGTAGTACGTTCGGGACGGACGTTACTGGGGCCAACGTCCTGACTTTC
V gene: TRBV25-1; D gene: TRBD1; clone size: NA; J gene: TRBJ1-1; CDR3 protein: CASSESGTGDPEAFF; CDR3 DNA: TGTGCCAGCAGTGAATCAGGGACAGGGGACCCTGAAGCTTTCTTT
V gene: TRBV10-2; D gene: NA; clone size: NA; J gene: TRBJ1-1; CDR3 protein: CASTNTGGNTEAFF; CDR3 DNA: TGCGCCAGCACCAATACGGGCGGGAACACTGAAGCTTTCTTT
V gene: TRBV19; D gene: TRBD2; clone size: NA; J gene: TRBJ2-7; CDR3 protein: CASSGLAGGGYEQYF; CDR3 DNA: TGTGCCAGTAGTGGACTAGCGGGAGGAGGCTACGAGCAGTACTTC
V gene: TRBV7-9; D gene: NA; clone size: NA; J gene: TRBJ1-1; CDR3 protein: CASSLGSEAFF; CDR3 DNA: TGTGCCAGCAGCTTAGGCTCTGAAGCTTTCTTT
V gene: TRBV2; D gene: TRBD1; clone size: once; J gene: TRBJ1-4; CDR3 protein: CASSEVLGQGKIANEKLFF; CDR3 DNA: TGTGCCAGCAGTGAAGTGCTGGGACAGGGGAAAATCGCTAATGAAAAACTGTTTTTT
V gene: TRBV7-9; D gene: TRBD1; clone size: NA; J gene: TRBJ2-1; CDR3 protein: CASSLRPGQSYNEQFF; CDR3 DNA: TGTGCCAGCAGCTTACGACCGGGACAGAGCTACAATGAGCAGTTCTTC
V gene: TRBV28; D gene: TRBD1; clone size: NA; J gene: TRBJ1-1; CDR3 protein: CASSSPPDRYTEAFF; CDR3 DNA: TGTGCCAGCAGTTCGCCCCCGGACAGGTACACTGAAGCTTTCTTT
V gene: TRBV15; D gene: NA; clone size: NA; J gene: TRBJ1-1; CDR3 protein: CATSREAGANTEAFF; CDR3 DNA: TGTGCCACCAGCAGAGAGGCAGGGGCGAACACTGAAGCTTTCTTT
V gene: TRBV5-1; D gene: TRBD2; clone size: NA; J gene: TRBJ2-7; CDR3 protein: CASSLRASGATYEQYF; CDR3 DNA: TGCGCCAGCAGCTTGAGGGCTAGCGGGGCCACCTACGAGCAGTACTTC
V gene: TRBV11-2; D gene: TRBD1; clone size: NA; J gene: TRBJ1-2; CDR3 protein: CASNRQGNYGYTF; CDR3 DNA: TGTGCCAGCAATCGACAGGGAAATTATGGCTACACCTTC